These T cell receptor beta chains were read from a single sample in a study of Ad26.COV2.S vaccination and SARS-CoV-2 variants. TCRdb's copy holds only in-frame clones and misses some; the assay was immunoSEQ multiplex PCR. The table has 85,000 to 95,000 clones, approximately 81% seen once; the top ten hold 15% to 20%. Sequencing used peripheral blood, obtained after recovery from COVID-19. These receptors were collected from a human donor who had recovered from COVID-19. Each CDR3 is given with its conserved first and last residue. A D gene is named only where the DNA matches it firmly. The size field is filled for only some rows; it gives once, few, many or a size class.

v_call: TRBV27; j_call: TRBJ2-5; clone_size: -; d_call: -; cdr3_aa: CASSFARGIQETQYF; cdr3_nt: TGTGCCAGCAGTTTTGCCAGGGGCATCCAAGAGACCCAGTACTTC
v_call: TRBV5-6; j_call: TRBJ2-2; clone_size: -; d_call: -; cdr3_aa: CASSLQGANTGELFF; cdr3_nt: TGTGCCAGCAGCTTACAGGGAGCGAACACCGGGGAGCTGTTTTTT
v_call: TRBV6-5; j_call: TRBJ1-2; clone_size: -; d_call: -; cdr3_aa: CASSYSGLAQGYTF; cdr3_nt: TGTGCCAGCAGTTACTCTGGGTTAGCGCAGGGCTACACCTTC
v_call: TRBV6-2/TRBV6-3; j_call: TRBJ1-2; clone_size: few; d_call: TRBD1; cdr3_aa: CASSPTGALYYGYTF; cdr3_nt: TGTGCCAGCAGCCCAACAGGGGCTTTGTACTATGGCTACACCTTC
v_call: TRBV4-2; j_call: TRBJ2-1; clone_size: few; d_call: -; cdr3_aa: CASSPQTQGGDEQFF; cdr3_nt: TGTGCCAGCAGCCCCCAAACCCAGGGGGGCGATGAGCAGTTCTTC
v_call: TRBV5-4; j_call: TRBJ2-3; clone_size: -; d_call: -; cdr3_aa: CASSLWARGTDTQYF; cdr3_nt: TGTGCCAGCAGCTTGTGGGCTAGAGGTACAGATACGCAGTATTTT
v_call: TRBV19; j_call: TRBJ1-5; clone_size: few; d_call: -; cdr3_aa: CASSILDRNQPQHF; cdr3_nt: TGTGCCAGTAGTATCCTCGACAGAAATCAGCCCCAGCATTTT
v_call: TRBV10-2; j_call: TRBJ1-3; clone_size: -; d_call: TRBD1; cdr3_aa: CASRGQASSGNTIYF; cdr3_nt: TGCGCCAGCAGGGGACAGGCGAGCTCTGGAAACACCATATATTTT
v_call: TRBV7-2; j_call: TRBJ1-1; clone_size: -; d_call: -; cdr3_aa: CASSLAGRNTEAFF; cdr3_nt: TGTGCCAGCAGCTTAGCAGGACGGAACACTGAAGCTTTCTTT
v_call: TRBV13; j_call: TRBJ1-2; clone_size: -; d_call: -; cdr3_aa: CASSLINYGYTF; cdr3_nt: TGTGCCAGCAGCTTAATTAACTATGGCTACACCTTC
v_call: TRBV7-6; j_call: TRBJ2-1; clone_size: few; d_call: TRBD2; cdr3_aa: CASSLEGGGRLYNEQFF; cdr3_nt: TGTGCCAGCAGCTTAGAGGGGGGCGGGAGGTTATACAATGAGCAGTTCTTC
v_call: TRBV2; j_call: TRBJ2-2; clone_size: -; d_call: -; cdr3_aa: CASSDDSELFF; cdr3_nt: TGTGCCAGCAGCGACGACAGTGAGCTGTTTTTT
v_call: TRBV6-5; j_call: TRBJ1-5; clone_size: few; d_call: -; cdr3_aa: CASSRTYSNQPQHF; cdr3_nt: TGTGCCAGCAGTCGGACGTATAGCAATCAGCCCCAGCATTTT
v_call: TRBV24-1; j_call: TRBJ1-2; clone_size: -; d_call: TRBD1; cdr3_aa: CATSDPGGGYTF; cdr3_nt: TGTGCCACCAGTGACCCAGGGGGGGGCTACACCTTC
v_call: TRBV2; j_call: TRBJ2-2; clone_size: -; d_call: TRBD1; cdr3_aa: CASRRDRTTGELFF; cdr3_nt: TGTGCCAGCAGACGGGACAGGACCACCGGGGAGCTGTTTTTT
v_call: TRBV29-1; j_call: TRBJ1-1; clone_size: once; d_call: -; cdr3_aa: CSAQNTEAFF; cdr3_nt: TGCAGCGCTCAGAACACTGAAGCTTTCTTT
v_call: TRBV4-1; j_call: TRBJ2-7; clone_size: -; d_call: TRBD2; cdr3_aa: CASSHQGLATTYEQYF; cdr3_nt: TGCGCCAGCAGCCACCAGGGACTAGCGACTACCTACGAGCAGTACTTC
v_call: TRBV13; j_call: TRBJ1-2; clone_size: many; d_call: -; cdr3_aa: CASSLGRPEGGYTF; cdr3_nt: TGTGCCAGCAGCTTAGGCCGGCCGGAGGGTGGCTACACCTTC
v_call: TRBV28; j_call: TRBJ2-1; clone_size: -; d_call: -; cdr3_aa: CASSLPGTGEQFF; cdr3_nt: TGTGCCAGCAGTTTACCCGGGACGGGCGAGCAGTTCTTC
v_call: TRBV4-1; j_call: TRBJ2-6; clone_size: -; d_call: -; cdr3_aa: CASSQWTSLGLSGANVLTF; cdr3_nt: TGCGCCAGCAGCCAATGGACCTCCCTGGGGCTCTCTGGGGCCAACGTCCTGACTTTC
v_call: TRBV15; j_call: TRBJ2-1; clone_size: -; d_call: -; cdr3_aa: CATSRPSGPSYNEQFF; cdr3_nt: TGTGCCACCAGCAGACCCAGCGGGCCCTCCTACAATGAGCAGTTCTTC
v_call: TRBV27; j_call: TRBJ1-1; clone_size: once; d_call: TRBD1; cdr3_aa: CASSTLRQGAGGSEAFF; cdr3_nt: TGTGCCAGCAGTACCCTACGACAGGGGGCCGGAGGGTCTGAAGCTTTCTTT
v_call: TRBV4-1; j_call: TRBJ1-2; clone_size: -; d_call: TRBD1; cdr3_aa: CASSQGDRGSDGYTF; cdr3_nt: TGCGCCAGCAGCCAAGGGGACAGGGGGTCGGATGGCTACACCTTC
v_call: TRBV11-3; j_call: TRBJ1-4; clone_size: -; d_call: -; cdr3_aa: CASSLGGTNEKLFF; cdr3_nt: TGTGCCAGCAGCTTGGGGGGAACTAATGAAAAACTGTTTTTT
v_call: TRBV5-1; j_call: TRBJ1-1; clone_size: -; d_call: -; cdr3_aa: CASSLGSEAFF; cdr3_nt: TGCGCCAGCAGCTTGGGCTCTGAAGCTTTCTTT
v_call: TRBV9; j_call: TRBJ2-6; clone_size: -; d_call: -; cdr3_aa: CRVSGANVLTF; cdr3_nt: TGCAGGGTTTCTGGGGCCAACGTCCTGACTTTC
v_call: TRBV20-1; j_call: TRBJ1-1; clone_size: -; d_call: -; cdr3_aa: CSASPLNTEAFF; cdr3_nt: TGCAGTGCTAGTCCATTGAACACTGAAGCTTTCTTT
v_call: TRBV28; j_call: TRBJ1-2; clone_size: -; d_call: -; cdr3_aa: CASSFQGVYGYTF; cdr3_nt: TGTGCCAGCAGTTTCCAGGGAGTCTATGGCTACACCTTC
v_call: TRBV3-1/TRBV3-2; j_call: TRBJ1-3; clone_size: -; d_call: -; cdr3_aa: CASSQVGIRGGNTIYF; cdr3_nt: TGTGCCAGCAGCCAAGTGGGAATAAGGGGAGGAAACACCATATATTTT
v_call: TRBV11-3; j_call: TRBJ1-3; clone_size: few; d_call: -; cdr3_aa: CASSSRFSGNTIYF; cdr3_nt: TGTGCCAGCAGCTCCAGGTTTTCTGGAAACACCATATATTTT
v_call: TRBV7-8; j_call: TRBJ1-2; clone_size: -; d_call: -; cdr3_aa: CASSSSTSSGGYTF; cdr3_nt: TGTGCCAGCAGCTCAAGTACTTCGTCGGGTGGCTACACCTTC
v_call: TRBV2; j_call: TRBJ2-3; clone_size: -; d_call: TRBD2; cdr3_aa: CASSEGLAGSLVVPDTQYF; cdr3_nt: TGTGCCAGCAGTGAAGGACTAGCGGGAAGTCTAGTTGTGCCAGATACGCAGTATTTT
v_call: TRBV12-3/TRBV12-4; j_call: TRBJ2-1; clone_size: -; d_call: -; cdr3_aa: CASSFGNEQFF; cdr3_nt: TGTGCCAGCAGTTTTGGCAATGAGCAGTTCTTC
v_call: TRBV27; j_call: TRBJ2-7; clone_size: -; d_call: TRBD2; cdr3_aa: CASSFRLAGISYEQYF; cdr3_nt: TGTGCCAGCAGTTTCCGACTAGCGGGGATCTCCTACGAGCAGTACTTC
v_call: TRBV11-2; j_call: TRBJ2-2; clone_size: -; d_call: -; cdr3_aa: CASSLVGGAVWRELFF; cdr3_nt: TGTGCCAGCAGCCTGGTGGGGGGCGCGGTTTGGCGGGAGCTGTTTTTT
v_call: TRBV6-5; j_call: TRBJ1-5; clone_size: -; d_call: -; cdr3_aa: CASRIREYSNQPQHF; cdr3_nt: TGTGCCAGCAGGATCCGGGAATATAGCAATCAGCCCCAGCATTTT
v_call: TRBV20-1; j_call: TRBJ2-1; clone_size: -; d_call: -; cdr3_aa: CSVYGVNEQFF; cdr3_nt: TGCAGTGTCTATGGGGTCAATGAGCAGTTCTTC
v_call: TRBV27; j_call: TRBJ1-5; clone_size: -; d_call: TRBD1; cdr3_aa: CASRPGTGGRHSNQPQHF; cdr3_nt: TGTGCCAGCAGACCCGGGACAGGGGGTCGGCATAGCAATCAGCCCCAGCATTTT
v_call: TRBV13; j_call: TRBJ2-1; clone_size: -; d_call: -; cdr3_aa: CASSRGMGNEQFF; cdr3_nt: TGTGCCAGCAGCCGGGGAATGGGGAATGAGCAGTTCTTC
v_call: TRBV27; j_call: TRBJ1-5; clone_size: -; d_call: -; cdr3_aa: CASKTRADYSNQPQHF; cdr3_nt: TGTGCCAGCAAAACTCGGGCGGACTATAGCAATCAGCCCCAGCATTTT
v_call: TRBV28; j_call: TRBJ2-7; clone_size: -; d_call: -; cdr3_aa: CASSLVLEYYEQYF; cdr3_nt: TGTGCCAGCAGTTTAGTTCTAGAGTACTACGAGCAGTACTTC
v_call: TRBV28; j_call: TRBJ2-7; clone_size: -; d_call: -; cdr3_aa: CASRRSRQLVIDEQYF; cdr3_nt: TGTGCCAGCAGAAGATCCCGACAGCTAGTAATCGACGAGCAGTACTTC
v_call: TRBV12-3/TRBV12-4; j_call: TRBJ1-5; clone_size: once; d_call: -; cdr3_aa: CASTVGHLPQHF; cdr3_nt: TGTGCCAGCACCGTAGGACATCTTCCCCAGCATTTT
v_call: TRBV29-1; j_call: TRBJ2-1; clone_size: once; d_call: TRBD1; cdr3_aa: CSVEAPGTVYNEQFF; cdr3_nt: TGCAGCGTTGAAGCCCCCGGGACAGTCTACAATGAGCAGTTCTTC
v_call: TRBV5-8; j_call: TRBJ1-1; clone_size: -; d_call: TRBD1; cdr3_aa: CASSPSGTGANTEAFF; cdr3_nt: TGTGCCAGCAGCCCGTCCGGGACAGGGGCGAACACTGAAGCTTTCTTT
v_call: TRBV2; j_call: TRBJ2-3; clone_size: -; d_call: TRBD2; cdr3_aa: CASSASGRGSDTQYF; cdr3_nt: TGTGCCAGCAGCGCTAGCGGGAGGGGGTCAGATACGCAGTATTTT
v_call: TRBV19; j_call: TRBJ2-2; clone_size: -; d_call: TRBD2; cdr3_aa: CASSMGGGTTTGELFF; cdr3_nt: TGTGCCAGTAGTATGGGAGGTGGGACTACGACCGGGGAGCTGTTTTTT
v_call: TRBV9; j_call: TRBJ2-7; clone_size: -; d_call: -; cdr3_aa: CASGGALLHF; cdr3_nt: TGTGCCAGCGGGGGGGCCCTCCTCCACTTC